Only a few counts were recorded for the clone carrying this T cell receptor (beta chain). Its antigen remains unidentified. The data are from a study of T-cell memory formation after mild COVID-19. For the study at large: Across donors, TCR clusters were largely donor specific.

After 5'RACE with constant-segment primers, TCR alpha and TCR beta cDNA libraries carrying sample barcodes and UMIs were obtained. TCRdb reprocessed the 5' RACE reads with MiXCR, giving one entry per CDR3 protein. The table includes 250,000 to 300,000 distinct CDR3 sequences, around 15% detected once. Study-level results: CD4+ clones that contracted lay mainly in CM and EM; CD8+ ones lay in EMRA. Among clones contracting day 15 to 85, CD4/CD8 was balanced, whereas later expanders leaned CD4+.

The ends lost 5 bases at V and 2 bases at J; junction bases unmatched: 8. Germline CDR1 and CDR2: SGHAT and FQDESV (reference sequence). The CDR3 consists of 15 residues. This receptor was identified in a man aged 18 to 30 who had mild COVID-19 (a few samples of this study predate the infection). Cell type and time point are not known. V and J are TRBV11-1 and TRBJ2-5; 7 nucleotides agree with TRBD1. Sequenced input: PBMCs or a T cell subset sorted from them (not recorded which). CDR3 sequence: CASSQRTGSQETQYF. In DNA form, the CDR3 reads TGTGCCAGCAGCCAAAGGACAGGATCGCAAGAGACCCAGTACTTC.